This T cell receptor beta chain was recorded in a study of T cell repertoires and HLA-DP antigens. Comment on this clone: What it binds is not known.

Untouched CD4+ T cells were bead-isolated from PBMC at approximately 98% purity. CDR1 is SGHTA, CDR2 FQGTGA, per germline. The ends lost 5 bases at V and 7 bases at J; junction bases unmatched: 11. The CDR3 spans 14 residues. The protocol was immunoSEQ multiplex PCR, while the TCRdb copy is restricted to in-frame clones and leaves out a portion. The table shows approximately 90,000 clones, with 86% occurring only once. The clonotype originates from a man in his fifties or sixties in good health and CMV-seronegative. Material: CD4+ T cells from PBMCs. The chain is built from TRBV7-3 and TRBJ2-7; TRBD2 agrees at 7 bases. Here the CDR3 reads CASSLERGAREQYF. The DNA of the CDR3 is TGTGCCAGCAGCCTCGAGCGGGGAGCGAGGGAGCAGTACTTC.